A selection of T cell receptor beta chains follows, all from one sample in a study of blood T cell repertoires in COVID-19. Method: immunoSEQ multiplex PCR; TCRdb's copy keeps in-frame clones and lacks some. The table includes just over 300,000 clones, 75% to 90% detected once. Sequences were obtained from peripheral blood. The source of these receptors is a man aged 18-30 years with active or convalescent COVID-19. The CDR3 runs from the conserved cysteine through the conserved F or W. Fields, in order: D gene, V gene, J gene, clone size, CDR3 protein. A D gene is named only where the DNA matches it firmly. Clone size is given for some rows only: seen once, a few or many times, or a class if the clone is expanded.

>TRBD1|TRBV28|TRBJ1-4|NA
CASTMGQLFNEKLFF
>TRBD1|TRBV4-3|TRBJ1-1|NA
CASSQDRVVSTEAFF
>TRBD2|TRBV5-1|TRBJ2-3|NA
CASSFLGLAPDTQYF
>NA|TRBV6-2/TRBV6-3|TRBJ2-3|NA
CASSSRGAVTDTQYF
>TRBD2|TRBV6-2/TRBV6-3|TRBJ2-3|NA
CASTPQRLAEGTQYF
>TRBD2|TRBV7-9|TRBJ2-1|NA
CASSYARLAGAFLNNEQFF
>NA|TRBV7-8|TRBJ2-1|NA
CASSLLPPGGNYNEQFF
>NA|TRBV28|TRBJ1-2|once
CASTPTQTGEGYTF
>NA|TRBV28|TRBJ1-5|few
CASSPPPRRDSNQPQHF
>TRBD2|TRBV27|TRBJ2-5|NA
CASSLGTSGKETQYF
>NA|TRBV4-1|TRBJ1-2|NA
CASNPTTAAPYGYTF
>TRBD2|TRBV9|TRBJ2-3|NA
CASSVEGLVADTQYF
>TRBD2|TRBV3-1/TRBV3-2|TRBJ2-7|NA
CASSQGRGRKGSYEQYF
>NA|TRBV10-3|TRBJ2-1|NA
CAISEWLGGGLSGNEQFF
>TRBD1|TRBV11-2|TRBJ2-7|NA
CASSFRTGNRDEQYF
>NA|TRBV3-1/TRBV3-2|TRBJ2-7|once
CASSQGGGFSSYEQYF
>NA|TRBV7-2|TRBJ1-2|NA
CASSLAQQNYGYTF
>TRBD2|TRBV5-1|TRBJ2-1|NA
CASSYASGLAGAFSYNEQFF
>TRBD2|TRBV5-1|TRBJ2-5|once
CASSRDTSGMVKTQYF
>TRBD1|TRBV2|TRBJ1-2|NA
CASRLRDRDSYGYTF
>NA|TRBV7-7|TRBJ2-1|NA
CASSLAAGPYNEQFF
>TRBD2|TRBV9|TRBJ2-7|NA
CASSASGRWGREQYF
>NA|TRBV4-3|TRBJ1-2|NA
CASSQGGDPYGYTF
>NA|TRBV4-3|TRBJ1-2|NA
CASSQDARPNYYGYTF
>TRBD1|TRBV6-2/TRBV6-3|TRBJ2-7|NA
CASSLRGQGSYEQYF
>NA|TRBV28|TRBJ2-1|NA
CASSPNPLLRNEQFF
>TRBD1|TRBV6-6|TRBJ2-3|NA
CASSLSGTGTDTQYF
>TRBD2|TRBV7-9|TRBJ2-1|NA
CASSFLAGGPNEQFF
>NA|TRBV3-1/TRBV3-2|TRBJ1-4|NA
CASSQSRGEKLFF
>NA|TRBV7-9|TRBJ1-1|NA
CASSQAMEAFF
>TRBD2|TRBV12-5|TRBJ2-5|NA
CASGFFSGGARTQYF
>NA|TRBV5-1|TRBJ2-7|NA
CASSLGSGDVSDYF
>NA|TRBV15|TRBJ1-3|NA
CATSRDRGSGNTIYF
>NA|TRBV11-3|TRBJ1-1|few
CASSQGQGTTEAFF
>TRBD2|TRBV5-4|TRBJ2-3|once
CASSTRLAGTDTQYF
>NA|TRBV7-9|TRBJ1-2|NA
CASSPGQNYGYTF
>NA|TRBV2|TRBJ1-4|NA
CASRYREANEKLFF
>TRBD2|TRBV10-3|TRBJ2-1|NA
CAISEGLAGAGEQFF
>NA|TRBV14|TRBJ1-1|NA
CASSQIGQGNTEAFF
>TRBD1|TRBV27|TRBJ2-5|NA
CASEGGDGETQYF
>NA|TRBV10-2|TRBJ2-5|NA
CASSEYSPRETQYF
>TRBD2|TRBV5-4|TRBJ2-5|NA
CASSTSGRDPYQETQYF
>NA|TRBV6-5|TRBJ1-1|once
CASSELGGNTEAFF
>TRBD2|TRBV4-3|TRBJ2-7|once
CASSPRTGGIYEQYF
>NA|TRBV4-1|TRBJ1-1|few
CASSQTGQGLNTEAFF
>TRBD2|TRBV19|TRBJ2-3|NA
CASSNPGGGTDTQYF
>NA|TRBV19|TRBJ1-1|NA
CASTSLTEAFF
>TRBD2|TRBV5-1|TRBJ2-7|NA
CASSQGLVAYEQYF
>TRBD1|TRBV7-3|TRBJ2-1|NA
CASSQTGTAQFF